The 3 T cell receptor beta chains presented below share a single source sample, sequenced in a study of Ad26.COV2.S vaccination and SARS-CoV-2 variants. Assay used: immunoSEQ multiplex PCR; TCRdb lists only in-frame clones, some missing. The data hold hundreds of thousands of clones, with about 89% observed a single time. Treatment denoted: some 20 received Ad26.COV2.S at low or high dose, single or two shots; roughly five received placebo; per-sample allocation not given. Specimens were obtained on day 63 following the first vaccine or placebo injection. This specimen was peripheral blood, taken in a trial of Ad26.COV2.S vaccine versus placebo. These receptors came from a person between 18 and 65 years old who received the Ad26.COV2.S COVID-19 vaccine or a placebo.

The chain combines TRBV7-2 with TRBJ2-3, with unresolved D. In germline, CDR1 is SGHTA, CDR2 FQGNSA. The CDR3 loop spans 16 amino acids. Trimming left V 4 bases short and J 5 bases short, with 19 bases between. The CDR3 loop is CASSSVVTRSLDTQYF. Here the CDR3 DNA reads TGTGCCAGCAGCTCCGTTGTGACCAGGAGCTTAGATACGCAGTATTTT.

The chain is built from TRBV30 and TRBJ1-2, with a weak D call TRBD1 (5 bases). There are 15 residues in the CDR3. Trimming shortened V by 3 bases and J by 7 bases, and 21 bases separated the two germline ends. Germline loops: CDR1 GTSNPN, CDR2 SVGIG (reference sequence). CDR3 loop: CAWRDTQILGGGYTF. DNA for the CDR3: TGTGCCTGGAGAGATACACAGATACTCGGGGGTGGCTACACCTTC.

The genes are TRBV3-1 (or the pseudogene TRBV3-2) and TRBJ2-1; TRBD2 agrees at 7 bases. CDR1 and CDR2 (germline): LGHDT, YNNKEL (reference sequence). The CDR3 is 16 amino acids. V lost 1 base to trimming and J lost 2 bases; unmatched junction nucleotides: 5. CDR3: CASSQVPTSPYNEQFF. The CDR3 DNA sequence: TGTGCCAGCAGCCAAGTCCCGACTAGCCCCTACAATGAGCAGTTCTTC.